This T cell receptor (beta chain) stems from a study of T cell repertoires in cytomegalovirus infection. Findings and caveats of the study: Public TCR beta family frequency separated CMV-and-HLA carriers, including in an independent cohort. CMV-specific TCR beta clonotypes restricted by HLA-C were the ones dominating the ex vivo response.

V shed 1 base, J shed 2 bases, and the junction held 14 bases outside the gene matches. The CDR3 has 18 residues. CDR1 and CDR2 (germline): SGHTA, FQGNSA. MiXCR was run by TCRdb on the reads, yielding one entry per CDR3 protein. Among around 630,000 distinct CDR3 sequences listed, around 24% were seen once. This clonotype was recorded at least ten times. The antigen remains undetermined. The chain is built from TRBV7-2 and TRBJ2-7; 7 nucleotides agree with TRBD2. Sequencing used CD8+ T cells from PBMCs. This receptor was obtained from a human donor in good health (CMV status not recorded). Some clones in this sample may be carry-over from other donors' samples. For the CDR3, the DNA is TGTGCCAGCAGCTTAGTGGTCGGTGGGCGGGGGATCACCTACGAGCAGTACTTC. It codes for CASSLVVGGRGITYEQYF.